The following is a T cell receptor beta chain sequence with its context. The antigen this receptor binds is unknown. At one end the junction does not follow the germline gene, possibly because of a read error. This sample is drawn from a study of T cells after posttransplantation cyclophosphamide (dated by TCRdb to the mid-2010s). As for the study more broadly: Using TRB sequencing, the study followed how the T cell repertoire reconstituted after myeloablative bone marrow transplantation in which posttransplantation cyclophosphamide served as GVHD prophylaxis. Samples from around 40 PTCy-treated patients and fewer than 20 related bone marrow donors of those patients were subjected to antigen receptor sequencing. TRB sequencing was performed on blood from all 35 or so PTCy patients with 1-year posttransplant specimens. In 3 patients, TRB sequencing was also performed on up to 3 more blood samples taken 2 to 5.2 years after transplant, and in a handful of patients, pretransplant blood was also TRB-sequenced. Because TRA and TRB clonality correlated tightly in 8 to 10 samples, the subsequent TCR analyses were limited to TRB only. Public TRB sequences were queried against a database of over 3,000 sequences associated with responses to pathogens, tumor antigens, self-antigens and alloantigens.

The sample's treatment or condition label, decoded: high-dose cyclophosphamide on days +3 and +4 as single-agent GVHD prophylaxis. For conditioning, the PTCy patients got busulfan and fludarabine, then a related or unrelated marrow graft, followed by cyclophosphamide on days +3 and +4. The PTCy-treated patients were drawn from a prospective, multi-institutional clinical trial. Mononuclear cells from peripheral blood and bone marrow were separated by Ficoll-Hypaque density centrifugation and then cryopreserved. TRB sequencing was run on genomic DNA with either the immunoSEQ assay at survey resolution or the hsTCRB kit. The authors' analysis ran thus. The immunoSEQ software was used for initial read processing, and the LymphoSeq R package was used for repertoire analyses. For each TRB dataset, clonality was calculated as 1 minus normalized Shannon entropy, and the Gini coefficient was computed as well. To infer phenotypes in unsorted samples, TRB sequences from sorted subsets of the recipient or donor were mapped onto the unsorted samples of the same recipient. The table comes from immuneACCESS by way of TCRdb, which keeps in-frame sequences with V and J called. Part of the clones is missing from these tables; in studies checked, under half for an unresolved V gene and the rest for unknown reasons. V and J calls and clone size follow that table, whereas D and trimming were derived from the DNA. Here the sample has about 22,000 clones; around 85% occur a single time. Jointly, the top ten make up 9.5% to 13% of the sample.

The CDR3 spans 16 residues, from the cysteine through the phenylalanine. Only CDR3 DNA is held: 48 bases, read in frame from base 1. CDR1 and CDR2 were assigned from the germline V gene as MNHNS and SASEGT. Points the paper makes about the study in general: Across 35 to 55 patients, TRB clonality was highly associated with recipient CMV seropositivity and CMV reactivation, and diversity in PTCy patients was similar to diversity in CNI/methotrexate controls. The TRB repertoires of T cells infiltrating skin or the GI tract showed only limited overlap with the TRB repertoires found in blood. Donor-recipient similarity was low at 1-2 months but rose over the first year, and later blood repertoires were often dominated by donor CD8+ memory clones.

The origin of this receptor is a female patient in her 30s who received an allogeneic stem cell transplant from an unrelated donor, was CMV-positive, and had no GVHD. Some T cells seen after a transplant may have their origin in the graft donor. Here the chain combines TRBV6-1 and TRBJ2-1; TRBD1 could be the D gene, as 6 bases match. The specimen was PBMCs, collected after allogeneic stem cell transplant with posttransplant cyclophosphamide. The CDR3 loop reads CASGEALRGWNNEQFF. The bases read TGTGCCAGCGGTGAAGCGTTAAGGGGGTGGAACAATGAGCAGTTCTTC.